This passage covers 8 T cell receptor beta chains from one sample sequenced in a study of cytotoxic CD8 clonotypes in ibrutinib-treated CLL. TCRdb's table, derived via immunoSEQ multiplex PCR, lists solely in-frame clones and lacks some. The sample has roughly 180,000 clones, approximately 72% seen once. Sequencing used PBMCs, obtained after 24 months of ibrutinib treatment. The source of these receptors is a human donor with chronic lymphocytic leukemia.

The chain uses TRBV19 and TRBJ2-2; the D call may be TRBD1 or TRBD2 (5 bases each). Deletions cut 5 bases from V and 0 bases from J, with 16 bases between. Germline V CDR1 and CDR2: LNHDA, SQIVND (reference sequence). The CDR3 contains 17 residues. The CDR3 spells CASSSTRGDSNTGELFF. In nucleotides, the CDR3 is TGTGCCAGTAGTTCCACCCGAGGGGATTCGAACACCGGGGAGCTGTTTTTT.

This rearrangement joins TRBV27 to TRBJ2-4, with 8 bases lining up with TRBD2. The CDR3 is made up of 15 amino acids. Trimming took 2 bases from V and 6 from J; bases not matched to a gene: 6. The germline V gene has CDR1 MNHEY and CDR2 SMNVEV (reference sequence). In DNA form, the CDR3 reads TGTGCCAGCAGTTTAGGTAGTAGCGGGATAAACATTCAGTACTTC. It is translated as CASSLGSSGINIQYF.

The chain joins TRBV5-1 to TRBJ2-5, with 8 bases aligning to TRBD1. The junction had 10 bases not matched to a gene; V was cut back by 4 bases and J by 5 bases. Germline V gives CDR1 SGHRS, CDR2 YFSETQ. This CDR3 is built from 15 residues. CDR3 bases: TGCGCCAGCAGCACTGGACAGGGCCGTGGGGAGACCCAGTACTTC. It encodes CASSTGQGRGETQYF.

The chain recombines TRBV2 with TRBJ1-5; D is possibly TRBD1 (5 bases). Germline V gives CDR1 SNHLY, CDR2 FYNNEI. The CDR3 totals 15 residues. The ends were cut back, 5 bases at V and 3 bases at J, with 14 bases in the middle. CDR3 DNA: TGTGCCAGCAGTCCGACAGTTAGACCCAATCAGCCCCAGCATTTT. This encodes CASSPTVRPNQPQHF.

The rearrangement joins TRBV15 to TRBJ2-5; 7 nucleotides line up with TRBD2. V shed 1 base, J shed 4 bases, and the junction held 9 bases outside the gene matches. Germline values: CDR1 LNHNV, CDR2 YYDKDF (reference sequence). This CDR3 is 16 amino acids long. This chain's CDR3 is CATSRVGGLWTETQYF. The CDR3 DNA sequence: TGTGCCACCAGCAGAGTGGGAGGGTTGTGGACAGAGACCCAGTACTTC.

The DNA for the CDR3 is TGCGCCAGCAGCCGAGGACTAGCGGCCTACAATGAGCAGTTCTTC. Its translation: CASSRGLAAYNEQFF. The chain employs TRBV4-3 and TRBJ2-1, with 10 bases matching TRBD2. This CDR3 is 15 amino acids long. Germline V gives CDR1 LGHNA, CDR2 YSLEER. V lost 4 bases to trimming and J lost 2 bases; unmatched junction nucleotides: 2.

This clone was recorded a few times. V usage is TRBV18 and J usage is TRBJ1-5, with a possible D match to TRBD1 (5 bases). There are 16 residues in the CDR3. In germline, CDR1 is KGHSH, CDR2 LQKENI. V lost 0 bases to trimming and J lost 7 bases, with 16 bases between them. The CDR3 region is CASSPPVGGRGQPQHF. As DNA, the CDR3 is TGTGCCAGCTCACCACCGGTTGGGGGAAGGGGACAGCCCCAGCATTTT.

The chain carries TRBV2 and TRBJ2-1; 11 bases fit TRBD2. The germline CDR1 and CDR2 sequences are SNHLY and FYNNEI. The V gene end was trimmed by 7 bases and the J gene end by 4 bases; junction bases not matched to a gene: 6. The CDR3 is 15 amino acids. The CDR3 DNA follows: TGTGCCAGCACCCCACTAGCGGGGGAATACAATGAGCAGTTCTTC. Amino acid sequence: CASTPLAGEYNEQFF.